This is a list of T cell receptor beta chains from one sample in a study of OX40 agonist ivuxolimab in advanced cancers. Repertoires were generated with immunoSEQ multiplex PCR, while TCRdb's copy carries only in-frame clones and drops some. This sample has more than 50,000 clones, with about four fifths found just once. The material was CD4+ or CD8+ T cells sorted from blood, obtained in a trial of the OX40 agonist ivuxolimab. The origin of the receptors is an adult with an advanced solid tumor such as melanoma, head and neck, liver or kidney cancer. The CDR3 runs from the conserved cysteine through the conserved F or W. The D gene is left open where the match is weak. Clone size is shown for a subset of rows, as once, few, many or a class of expanded clone.

CASSSPRYLAGGTGELFF	TGTGCCAGCAGCTCCCCACGATACCTAGCGGGGGGCACCGGGGAGCTGTTTTTT	TRBV7-9	.	TRBJ2-2	TRBD2
CASSPKRRLGEKLFF	TGTGCCAGCAGCCCGAAACGGCGGCTGGGTGAAAAACTGTTTTTT	TRBV7-9	few	TRBJ1-4	.
CASSLPLRTVYNEQFF	TGTGCCAGCAGCTTGCCGCTCCGGACAGTCTACAATGAGCAGTTCTTC	TRBV5-5	.	TRBJ2-1	.
CASSLRARDSQPQHF	TGTGCCAGCAGCTTGAGGGCCAGGGATAGTCAGCCCCAGCATTTT	TRBV5-6	.	TRBJ1-5	.
CASSPRPGAYSGANVLTF	TGTGCCAGCTCACCTCGTCCAGGCGCCTACTCTGGGGCCAACGTCCTGACTTTC	TRBV18	.	TRBJ2-6	.
CASSSQMNTEAFF	TGTGCCAGCAGCTCCCAAATGAACACTGAAGCTTTCTTT	TRBV7-9	.	TRBJ1-1	.
CASSIVRLAGGNTDTQYF	TGTGCCAGTAGTATAGTGCGACTAGCGGGAGGCAACACAGATACGCAGTATTTT	TRBV19	.	TRBJ2-3	TRBD2
CASSLYGERPYEQYF	TGTGCCAGCAGTTTATATGGCGAGAGACCCTACGAGCAGTACTTC	TRBV27	many	TRBJ2-7	.
CASSPGQGREQYF	TGTGCCAGCAGCCCAGGACAGGGGAGAGAGCAGTACTTC	TRBV13	.	TRBJ2-7	TRBD1
CASSLVRGSGANVLTF	TGTGCCAGCAGCTTAGTACGGGGTTCTGGGGCCAACGTCCTGACTTTC	TRBV7-6	.	TRBJ2-6	.
CASSRRAGADKDTQYF	TGTGCCAGCAGTCGGCGGGCGGGGGCCGATAAGGATACGCAGTATTTT	TRBV7-8	.	TRBJ2-3	.
CASRSNEAFF	TGCGCCAGCAGGTCGAATGAAGCTTTCTTT	TRBV10-2	.	TRBJ1-1	.
CASLGPGQGGNTIYF	TGTGCCAGCCTGGGTCCGGGACAGGGAGGAAACACCATATATTTT	TRBV11-2	.	TRBJ1-3	TRBD1
CASSEGGGRHYGYTF	TGTGCCAGCAGTGAAGGGGGAGGGAGGCACTATGGCTACACCTTC	TRBV28	.	TRBJ1-2	.
CASSLGQRETQYF	TGTGCCAGCAGCTTGGGACAACGCGAGACCCAGTACTTC	TRBV7-2	.	TRBJ2-5	.
CASSPPSGGVNTEAFF	TGTGCCAGCAGCCCCCCTTCTGGGGGGGTGAACACTGAAGCTTTCTTT	TRBV7-2	.	TRBJ1-1	.
CAIRQGASDNSPLHF	TGTGCCATCAGACAGGGGGCGTCCGATAATTCACCCCTCCACTTT	TRBV10-3	.	TRBJ1-6	TRBD1
CASSPLPGRGAEAFF	TGTGCCAGTAGTCCCCTCCCGGGCCGAGGCGCTGAAGCTTTCTTT	TRBV19	.	TRBJ1-1	.
CASSLAVSRRNTEAFF	TGTGCCAGCAGCTTAGCGGTGAGCAGAAGGAACACTGAAGCTTTCTTT	TRBV7-9	once	TRBJ1-1	.
CASSHRGNMAGELFF	TGTGCCAGTTCACACAGGGGGAATATGGCCGGGGAGCTGTTTTTT	TRBV19	.	TRBJ2-2	TRBD1
CASSTHQGKTEAFF	TGTGCCAGTAGTACCCATCAGGGGAAGACTGAAGCTTTCTTT	TRBV19	.	TRBJ1-1	.
CASSAQGRNYGYTF	TGTGCCAGCAGCGCCCAGGGGAGGAACTATGGCTACACCTTC	TRBV7-8	.	TRBJ1-2	.
CAISYLRGERYEQYF	TGTGCCATCAGTTACCTCAGGGGGGAAAGGTACGAGCAGTACTTC	TRBV6-5	.	TRBJ2-7	.
CASSLWTGPANYGYTF	TGTGCCAGCAGTTTGTGGACAGGTCCTGCGAACTATGGCTACACCTTC	TRBV28	.	TRBJ1-2	TRBD1
CASSLERGAEAFF	TGTGCCAGCAGCTTGGAGAGGGGGGCTGAAGCTTTCTTT	TRBV11-2	.	TRBJ1-1	.
CASSLQTAGVEQYF	TGTGCCAGCAGCCTCCAAACAGCCGGAGTAGAGCAGTACTTC	TRBV7-2	few	TRBJ2-7	.
CAISEMSNEQFF	TGTGCCATCAGTGAGATGAGCAATGAGCAGTTCTTC	TRBV10-3	.	TRBJ2-1	.
CASANQGFQPQHF	TGTGCTAGTGCCAACCAGGGTTTTCAGCCCCAGCATTTT	TRBV12-5	.	TRBJ1-5	.
CASSYGVPPGEQYF	TGTGCCAGCAGTTACGGTGTACCTCCGGGGGAGCAGTACTTC	TRBV6-5	.	TRBJ2-7	.
CASGLDTSNTEAFF	TGTGCCAGCGGCCTGGACACTTCGAACACTGAAGCTTTCTTT	TRBV7-9	.	TRBJ1-1	.
CASSQTSSALGYEQYF	TGCGCCAGCAGCCAGACATCTAGCGCCCTTGGGTACGAGCAGTACTTC	TRBV4-1	few	TRBJ2-7	.
CASSSSGGGQPQHF	TGTGCCAGCTCCTCGTCGGGAGGAGGTCAGCCCCAGCATTTT	TRBV18	.	TRBJ1-5	.
CASSLFSGGGTDTQYF	TGTGCCAGCAGCTTGTTCTCGGGGGGGGGCACAGATACGCAGTATTTT	TRBV5-4	once	TRBJ2-3	TRBD2
CASSEYTSGPNIQYF	TGTGCCAGCAGTGAATATACTAGCGGCCCCAACATTCAGTACTTC	TRBV6-1	.	TRBJ2-4	TRBD2
CASSQAYTDTQYF	TGTGCCAGCAGCCAGGCTTACACAGATACGCAGTATTTT	TRBV7-3	few	TRBJ2-3	.
CASGGLATNEKLFF	TGTGCCAGCGGCGGCCTTGCAACTAATGAAAAACTGTTTTTT	TRBV9	.	TRBJ1-4	.
CASSEGDRAYGYTF	TGTGCCAGCAGTGAAGGGGACAGGGCGTATGGCTACACCTTC	TRBV6-1	many	TRBJ1-2	TRBD1
CASSPRWGSQETQYF	TGTGCCAGTAGTCCTAGGTGGGGCAGCCAAGAGACCCAGTACTTC	TRBV19	.	TRBJ2-5	.
CASSLGLTNYGYTF	TGTGCCAGCAGCTTAGGGCTGACTAACTATGGCTACACCTTC	TRBV7-2	.	TRBJ1-2	.
CASSRSGETQYF	TGTGCCAGCAGCCGATCAGGGGAGACCCAGTACTTC	TRBV11-3	.	TRBJ2-5	.
CASIPRGGNQPQHF	TGTGCCAGCATCCCTAGGGGGGGCAATCAGCCCCAGCATTTT	TRBV7-9	few	TRBJ1-5	.
CASSLQDTYGSGNTIYF	TGTGCCAGCAGCCTTCAGGACACCTACGGCTCTGGAAACACCATATATTTT	TRBV28	.	TRBJ1-3	.
CASSLGAGNTGELFF	TGTGCCAGCAGCCTCGGGGCAGGGAACACCGGGGAGCTGTTTTTT	TRBV11-2	once	TRBJ2-2	.
CASSPGAGDYGYTF	TGTGCCAGCAGCCCTGGGGCGGGGGACTATGGCTACACCTTC	TRBV7-2	once	TRBJ1-2	.
CASRRQGLDGYTF	TGTGCCAGTAGGAGGCAGGGATTGGACGGCTACACCTTC	TRBV19	.	TRBJ1-2	.
CASSEGLQGPLLSSPLHF	TGTGCCAGCAGCGAGGGGCTTCAAGGGCCTTTACTTAGTTCACCCCTCCACTTT	TRBV9	few	TRBJ1-6	.
CASSLKAGNEKLFF	TGTGCCAGCAGTTTAAAGGCAGGGAACGAAAAACTGTTTTTT	TRBV28	.	TRBJ1-4	.
CASSNDRDTEAFF	TGTGCCAGCAGTAACGACAGAGACACTGAAGCTTTCTTT	TRBV6-1	.	TRBJ1-1	.